The clone carrying this T cell receptor beta chain was counted between two and nine times. These data are taken from a study of T-cell memory formation after mild COVID-19. This CDR3 is 13 amino acids long. V was clipped by 4 bases and J by 6 bases; unmatched bases: 6. From germline, CDR1 is SGHDT and CDR2 YYEEEE. TCRdb reprocessed the 5' RACE reads via MiXCR and lists one record per CDR3 protein. The table includes about 340,000 distinct CDR3 sequences, approximately 15% detected once. This sequence joins TRBV5-6 and TRBJ2-5; 7 nucleotides match TRBD1. Sequencing was carried out using PBMCs or a T cell subset sorted from them (not recorded which). The receptor's source is a man aged 18 to 29 who had mild COVID-19 (a few samples of this study predate the infection). Cell type and time point are not known. The CDR3 DNA sequence: TGTGCCAGCAGCCTCCGGGACAGAAAGACCCAGTACTTC. Its protein is CASSLRDRKTQYF.